Described below is a single T cell receptor beta chain sequence and its context. This CDR3 is 18 amino acids long. Looked up from germline, CDR1 is LGHDT and CDR2 is YNNKEL (reference sequence). Unmatched junction bases numbered 11, after V lost 4 bases and J lost 2 bases. Libraries were prepared by immunoSEQ multiplex PCR; TCRdb keeps only in-frame clonotypes and omits some of them. The table records almost 30,000 clones, roughly 80% of them present only once. The source of the sample is a study of blood T cell repertoires in COVID-19. Study-level information: COVID-19 samples from acute and convalescent phases originated in the United States, Italy and Spain.

This clonotype was sampled from a woman in her 70s with acute or convalescent COVID-19. Material for sequencing was peripheral blood. The chain employs TRBV3-1 (or the pseudogene TRBV3-2) and TRBJ2-3, with 11 nucleotides matching TRBD2. This CDR3 is CASSPRLAGSSLTDTQYF. CDR3 sequence (DNA): TGTGCCAGCAGCCCAAGACTAGCGGGGAGCTCACTCACAGATACGCAGTATTTT.